A single sample gave rise to the 25 T cell receptor beta chains below, sequenced in a study of post-analysis software for immune sequencing data. Study-wide findings and caveats: Comparison of patients with controls showed five TRBV segments more frequent in patients, TRBV5-6, TRBV5-1 and TRBV20-1 among them.

What these receptors recognize is not known. Each TCR beta cDNA library carried unique molecular identifiers. TCRdb reanalysed the PCR reads using MiXCR and keeps one entry per CDR3 protein. The table has more than 500,000 distinct CDR3 sequences, around a third seen once. Sequencing was done on a sample of blood. Receptors originate from a girl aged 2 to 17 with multiple sclerosis.

This sequence joins TRBV9 and TRBJ2-1; either TRBD1 or TRBD2 may supply D (5 bases each). The ends were cut back, 0 bases at V and 2 bases at J, with 9 bases in the middle. CDR1 and CDR2 from the germline V gene are SGDLS and YYNGEE. The CDR3 totals 15 residues. In DNA form, the CDR3 reads TGTGCCAGCAGCGTAGGAGGGGTGGCCTACAATGAGCAGTTCTTC. Protein: CASSVGGVAYNEQFF.

This clonotype was seen a handful of times. The junction shows a germline mismatch at one end, possibly a read error. The rearrangement joins TRBV2 to TRBJ1-4; maybe TRBD1 (5 bases). Germline CDR1 and CDR2: SNHLY and FYNNEI. CDR3 length equals 15 residues. The CDR3 sequence: CASSEVRTSGERLFF. The CDR3, as DNA: TGTGCCAGCAGTGAAGTTAGGACATCTGGCGAAAGACTGTTTTTT.

V usage is TRBV10-1 and J usage is TRBJ2-3; D is undetermined. The V end lost 0 bases, the J end lost 0 bases, and 10 bases lay between the germline ends. The CDR3 spans 16 residues. CDR1 and CDR2 (germline): WNHNN, SYGVQD (reference sequence). CDR3 bases: TGCGCCAGCAGTGAGTCGAGCCCCACTAGCACAGATACGCAGTATTTT. Translation gives CASSESSPTSTDTQYF.

In its sample, this clonotype was seen a few times. The genes are TRBV7-9 and TRBJ2-3; the D gene is possibly TRBD1 (6 bases). Germline V lookup: CDR1 SEHNR, CDR2 FQNEAQ (reference sequence). The germline V and J ends were trimmed by 4 bases and 2 bases, with 13 bases remaining between them. The CDR3 spans 15 residues. For the CDR3, the DNA is TGTGCCAGCAGCTCTCGACAGGCTAACACAGATACGCAGTATTTT. This encodes CASSSRQANTDTQYF.

The rearrangement uses TRBV24-1 and TRBJ1-1; TRBD1 matches 7 bases. CDR1 and CDR2 from the germline V gene are KGHDR and SFDVKD. CDR3 size: 13 residues. The J segment lost 1 base and the V segment lost 9 bases, leaving 4 bases of the junction unmatched. CDR3 bases: TGTGCCACCGGGGACAGCACGAACACTGAAGCTTTCTTT. It specifies CATGDSTNTEAFF.

V usage is TRBV5-1 and J usage is TRBJ2-1, with 7 nucleotides matching TRBD2. The length of the CDR3 is 15 residues. The trim removed 0 bases at V and 4 bases at J, leaving 4 bases unmatched. Germline V gene lookup returns CDR1 SGHRS and CDR2 YFSETQ. The CDR3 loop reads CASSLVGRRYNEQFF. CDR3 DNA: TGCGCCAGCAGCTTGGTCGGGAGGAGGTACAATGAGCAGTTCTTC.

The genes are TRBV3-1 and TRBJ1-1; the match to TRBD1 covers 7 bases. J was trimmed by 2 bases and V by 3 bases; bases with no gene match: 3. Per germline, CDR1 LGHDT and CDR2 YNNKEL (reference sequence). The CDR3 runs to 14 residues. The CDR3 loop reads CASSQGTANTEAFF. In DNA, the CDR3 is TGTGCCAGCAGCCAGGGGACAGCTAACACTGAAGCTTTCTTT.

A few counts support this clonotype. The rearrangement links TRBV9 to TRBJ2-3; tentative D call: TRBD1 (5 bases). This CDR3 has 13 amino acids. Per germline, CDR1 SGDLS and CDR2 YYNGEE. Trimming shortened V by 2 bases and J by 3 bases, and 7 bases separated the two germline ends. The CDR3 region has the DNA TGTGCCAGCAGCGTCAGGGTAACAGATACGCAGTATTTT. Residues: CASSVRVTDTQYF.

The rearrangement links TRBV7-9 to TRBJ1-2, with 9 bases lining up with TRBD1. Germline CDR1 reads SEHNR; CDR2 reads FQNEAQ (reference sequence). V shed 5 bases and J 7 bases; nucleotides not matched to a gene: 11. The CDR3 spans 15 residues. CDR3 region: CASSTGTGNFGGYTF. In DNA form, the CDR3 reads TGTGCCAGCAGCACCGGGACAGGGAACTTCGGTGGCTACACCTTC.

The sample holds a few counts of this clonotype. V and J are TRBV12-3 or TRBV12-4 and TRBJ2-3; 10 nucleotides agree with TRBD1. Unmatched junction bases numbered 25, after V lost 6 bases and J lost 4 bases. There are 21 residues in the CDR3. The chain's CDR3 is CASSLTLGQGRDFGPPDTQYF. The CDR3 DNA is TGTGCCAGCAGCTTGACCTTGGGACAGGGGAGGGATTTTGGGCCCCCAGATACGCAGTATTTT.

This chain joins TRBV24-1 and TRBJ1-1, with D uncertain. V lost 2 bases to trimming and J lost 6 bases, with 9 bases between them. Germline V gene sequence: CDR1 KGHDR, CDR2 SFDVKD. The CDR3 loop spans 13 amino acids. The DNA for the CDR3 is TGTGCCACCAGTGATTCCGGAATCTCTGAAGCTTTCTTT. Protein sequence: CATSDSGISEAFF.

The chain combines TRBV2 with TRBJ1-5; TRBD1 agrees at 11 bases. Germline V lookup: CDR1 SNHLY, CDR2 FYNNEI. Trimming removed 6 bases from V and 6 bases from J; junction bases left unmatched: 7. This CDR3 contains 15 residues. The CDR3 sequence is CASSQGQGATQPQHF. The CDR3 region has the DNA TGTGCCAGCAGCCAAGGACAGGGGGCGACTCAGCCCCAGCATTTT.

Comment on this clonotype: A much larger clone lies one base from this, so it may be a read error. The chain joins TRBV7-6 to TRBJ2-3; perhaps TRBD1 as D (6 bases). The CDR3 sequence is 15 residues long. The V gene's germline CDR1 is SGHVS and CDR2 FNYEAQ. CDR3 DNA sequence: TGTGCCGGCAGCTCGGCCGGACAGCCCACAGATACGCAGTATTTT. Its translation is CAGSSAGQPTDTQYF.

At least ten counts were recorded for this clonotype. The chain carries TRBV6-4 and TRBJ1-2; 7 nucleotides align to TRBD1. This CDR3 region has 16 residues. Germline values: CDR1 MRHNA, CDR2 SNTAGT. The V and J ends lost 2 bases and 4 bases, in that order; junction bases with no gene match: 10. Written as DNA, the CDR3 is TGTGCCAGCAGTGACCACCAAGTTGACAGGGCCTATGGCTACACCTTC. Amino acid sequence: CASSDHQVDRAYGYTF.

The gene calls are TRBV7-9 and TRBJ1-3; D not resolved. From germline, CDR1 is SEHNR and CDR2 FQNEAQ (reference sequence). The CDR3 runs to 12 residues. The CDR3 sequence is CVSSFSGNTIYF. The CDR3 DNA sequence: TGTGTATCATCCTTCTCTGGAAACACCATATATTTT. The full variable domain, completed using reference TRBV7-9 and TRBJ1-3, is DTGVSQNPRHKITKRGQNVTFRCDPISEHNRLYWYRQTLGQGPEFLTYFQNEAQLEKSRLLSDRFSAERPKGSFSTLEIQRTEQGDSAMYLCVSSFSGNTIYFGEGSWLTVV.

The table lists this clonotype with a few counts. V usage is TRBV6-5 and J usage is TRBJ2-1; D is ambiguous. Germline V gives CDR1 MNHEY, CDR2 SVGAGI. The CDR3 totals 11 residues. Between the trimmed V and J ends, which lost 5 bases and 8 bases, there was a span of 7 bases. CDR3: CASSIGYEQFF. CDR3 DNA sequence: TGTGCCAGCAGTATCGGCTATGAGCAGTTCTTC.

This clonotype has only a few counts. The V gene is TRBV10-3, the J gene TRBJ1-1; the match to TRBD1 covers 7 bases. With 5 bases clipped from V and 4 bases from J, the junction kept 4 bases outside the gene matches. CDR1 is ENHRY and CDR2 is SYGVKD in the germline V gene. The CDR3 sequence is 13 residues long. The CDR3 region is CAISSQGPTEAFF. For the CDR3, the DNA is TGTGCCATCAGTTCACAGGGGCCCACTGAAGCTTTCTTT.

This clonotype showed up just a few times. J is TRBJ1-6 and V is TRBV10-3, with TRBD1 matching over 7 bases. J lost 3 bases, V lost 9 bases, and 8 bases had no gene match. Germline values: CDR1 ENHRY, CDR2 SYGVKD. The CDR3 contains 15 residues. This CDR3 reads CAITDRDSYNSPLHF. The CDR3 nucleotides read TGTGCCATTACGGACCGGGACAGCTATAATTCACCCCTCCACTTT.

This clonotype has just a few counts. The chain is built from TRBV5-1 and TRBJ2-3; no clear D. V lost 4 bases, J lost 0 bases, and 9 bases lay in between. The CDR3 has 14 residues. Germline lookup yields CDR1 SGHRS and CDR2 YFSETQ. The CDR3 region has the DNA TGCGCCAGCAGCCCTGACGGAAGCACAGATACGCAGTATTTT. Translated, it gives CASSPDGSTDTQYF.

V and J are TRBV20-1 and TRBJ1-1, with D unclear. Germline CDR1 and CDR2: DFQATT and SNEGSKA (reference sequence). Trimming took off 3 bases at V and 3 bases at J, with 8 bases between the two ends. CDR3 length: 12 residues. The CDR3, as DNA: TGCAGTGCTAGTAGGCAGGACACTGAAGCTTTCTTT. Residues: CSASRQDTEAFF.

Concerning this clonotype itself: Lacking the conserved final phenylalanine or tryptophan, this CDR3 likely reflects a read error. The CDR3 protein is CASSPLGGDGRDTQYL. The CDR3 nucleotides are TGTGCCAGCAGTCCTTTGGGGGGGGATGGTAGGGATACGCAGTATTTA. V is TRBV12-3 or TRBV12-4 and J is TRBJ2-3; 7 bases match TRBD2. The CDR3 is 16 residues long. Trimming took 5 bases from V and 6 from J; bases not matched to a gene: 14.

The J gene is TRBJ2-5, the V gene TRBV7-2, with D tentatively TRBD2 (6 bases). In germline, CDR1 is SGHTA, CDR2 FQGNSA. V was shortened by 0 bases and J by 4 bases, with 12 bases between the two germline ends. The CDR3 loop spans 15 amino acids. CDR3 residues: CASSLARGSGETQYF. CDR3 bases: TGTGCCAGCAGCTTAGCGCGGGGCTCGGGAGAGACCCAGTACTTC.

The chain is built from TRBV2 and TRBJ2-3; D gene ambiguous. CDR1 is SNHLY and CDR2 is FYNNEI in the germline V gene. V gave up 2 bases and J gave up 4 bases, with 4 bases separating them. CDR3 size: 12 residues. CDR3 bases: TGTGCCAGCAGTGAACCCCCAGATACGCAGTATTTT. Protein: CASSEPPDTQYF. Full variable domain (outside the CDR3, taken from reference TRBV2 and TRBJ2-3): EPEVTQTPSHQVTQMGQEVILRCVPISNHLYFYWYRQILGQKVEFLVSFYNNEISEKSEIFDDQFSVERPDGSNFTLKIRSTKLEDSAMYFCASSEPPDTQYFGPGTRLTVL.

The V and J genes are TRBV24-1 and TRBJ2-4, with D possibly being TRBD1 (6 bases). This CDR3 contains 13 residues. The V end lost 7 bases, the J end lost 3 bases, and 9 bases lay between the germline ends. Germline V gives CDR1 KGHDR, CDR2 SFDVKD. For the CDR3, the DNA is TGTGCCACCAGCGAGGACAGCAAAAACATTCAGTACTTC. This sequence encodes CATSEDSKNIQYF.

The J gene is TRBJ2-3, the V gene TRBV29-1, with 7 bases matching TRBD1. The junction had 7 bases not matched to a gene; V was cut back by 4 bases and J by 3 bases. The CDR3 extends over 14 amino acids. The germline CDR1 and CDR2 sequences are SQVTM and ANQGSEA. The DNA of the CDR3 is TGCAGCGTTGTCCCGGGACAGTGGACAGATACGCAGTATTTT. Translating gives CSVVPGQWTDTQYF.